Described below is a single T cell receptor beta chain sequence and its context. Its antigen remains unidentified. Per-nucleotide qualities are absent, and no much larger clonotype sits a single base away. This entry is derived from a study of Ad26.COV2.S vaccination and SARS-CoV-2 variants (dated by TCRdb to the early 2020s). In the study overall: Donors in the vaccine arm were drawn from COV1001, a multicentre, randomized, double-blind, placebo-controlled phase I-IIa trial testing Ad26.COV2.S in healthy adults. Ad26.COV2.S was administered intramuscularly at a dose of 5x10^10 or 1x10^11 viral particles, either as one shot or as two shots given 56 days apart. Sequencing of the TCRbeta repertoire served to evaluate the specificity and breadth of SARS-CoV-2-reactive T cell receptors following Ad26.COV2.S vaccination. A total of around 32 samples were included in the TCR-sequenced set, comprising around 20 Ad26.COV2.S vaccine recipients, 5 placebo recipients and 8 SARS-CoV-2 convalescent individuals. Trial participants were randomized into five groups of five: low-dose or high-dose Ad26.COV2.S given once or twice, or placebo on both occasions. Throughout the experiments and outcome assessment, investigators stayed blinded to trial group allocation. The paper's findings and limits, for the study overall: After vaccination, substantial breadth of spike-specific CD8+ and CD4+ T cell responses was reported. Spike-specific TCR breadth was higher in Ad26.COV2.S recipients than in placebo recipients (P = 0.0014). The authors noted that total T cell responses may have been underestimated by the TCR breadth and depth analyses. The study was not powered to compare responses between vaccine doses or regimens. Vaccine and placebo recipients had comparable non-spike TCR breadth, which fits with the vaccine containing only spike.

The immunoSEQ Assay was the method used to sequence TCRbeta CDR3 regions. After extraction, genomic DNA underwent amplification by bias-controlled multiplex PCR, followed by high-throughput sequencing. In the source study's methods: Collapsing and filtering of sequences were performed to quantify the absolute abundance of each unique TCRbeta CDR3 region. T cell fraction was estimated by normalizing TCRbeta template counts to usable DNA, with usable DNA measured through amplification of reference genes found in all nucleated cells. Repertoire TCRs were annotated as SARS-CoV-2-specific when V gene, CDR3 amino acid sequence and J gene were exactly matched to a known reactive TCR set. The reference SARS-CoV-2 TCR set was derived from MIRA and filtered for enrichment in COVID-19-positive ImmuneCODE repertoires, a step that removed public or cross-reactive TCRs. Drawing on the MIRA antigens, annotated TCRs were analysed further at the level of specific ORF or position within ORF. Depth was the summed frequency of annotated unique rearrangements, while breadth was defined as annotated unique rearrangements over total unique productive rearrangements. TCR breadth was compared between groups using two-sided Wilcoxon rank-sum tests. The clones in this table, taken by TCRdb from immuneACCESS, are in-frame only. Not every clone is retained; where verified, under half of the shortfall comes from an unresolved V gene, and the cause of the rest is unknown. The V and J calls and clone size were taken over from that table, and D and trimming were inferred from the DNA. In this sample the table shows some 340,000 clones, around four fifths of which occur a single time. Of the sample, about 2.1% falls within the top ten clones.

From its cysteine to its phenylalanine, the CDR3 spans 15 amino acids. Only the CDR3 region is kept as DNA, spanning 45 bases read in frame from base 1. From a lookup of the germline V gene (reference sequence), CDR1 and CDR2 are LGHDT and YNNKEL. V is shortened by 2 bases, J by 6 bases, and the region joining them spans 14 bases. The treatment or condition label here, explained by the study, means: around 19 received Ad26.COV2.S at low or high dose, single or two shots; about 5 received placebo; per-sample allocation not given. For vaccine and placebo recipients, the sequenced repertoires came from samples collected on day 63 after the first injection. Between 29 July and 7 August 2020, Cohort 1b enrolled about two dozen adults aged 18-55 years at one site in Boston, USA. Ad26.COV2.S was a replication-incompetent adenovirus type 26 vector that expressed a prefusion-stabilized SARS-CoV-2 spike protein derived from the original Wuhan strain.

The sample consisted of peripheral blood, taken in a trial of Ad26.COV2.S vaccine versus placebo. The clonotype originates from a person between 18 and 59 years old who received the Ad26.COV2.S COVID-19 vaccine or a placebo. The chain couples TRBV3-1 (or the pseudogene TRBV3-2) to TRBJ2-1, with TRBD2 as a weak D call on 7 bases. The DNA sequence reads TGTGCCAGCAGCCAAATGGCGGGGGCCCCCAATGAGCAGTTCTTC. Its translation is CASSQMAGAPNEQFF.